The rows below give T cell receptor beta chains drawn from one sample of a study of shared clonotypes between healthy human individuals. TCRdb keeps only in-frame clones here, not all; method: immunoSEQ multiplex PCR. The top ten hold more than 1.5% of the sample, which has millions of clones, just over 90% seen once. The sample consisted of naive CD8+ T cells from PBMCs. All receptors come from a man aged 18 to 30 in good health. Some clones in this sample may be carry-over from other donors' samples. Both conserved end residues are part of each CDR3. The D gene is left open where the match is weak.

CDR3,DNA,length,J,D,V
CASSPTFDRVPYEQYF,TGTGCCAGCAGTCCAACATTCGACAGGGTGCCCTACGAGCAGTACTTC,16,TRBJ2-7,TRBD1,TRBV27
CASSIGPPGTSGVYNEQFF,TGTGCCAGTAGTATAGGGCCTCCCGGGACTAGCGGCGTATACAATGAGCAGTTCTTC,19,TRBJ2-1,TRBD2,TRBV19
CASSQDWRVNPYNEQFF,TGTGCCAGCAGCCAAGATTGGAGGGTTAACCCCTACAATGAGCAGTTCTTC,17,TRBJ2-1,-,TRBV14
CASRGQGREKLFF,TGTGCCAGCAGGGGACAGGGGCGAGAAAAACTGTTTTTT,13,TRBJ1-4,TRBD1,TRBV2
CASSLVGTGIYGYTF,TGTGCCAGCAGCTTAGTAGGGACAGGGATTTATGGCTACACCTTC,15,TRBJ1-2,TRBD1,TRBV11-2
CASALDRANEQFF,TGTGCTAGTGCCCTAGACAGGGCCAATGAGCAGTTCTTC,13,TRBJ2-1,TRBD1,TRBV12-5
CASSPAGLSSYEQYF,TGTGCCAGCAGCCCGGCAGGGCTCAGCTCCTACGAGCAGTACTTC,15,TRBJ2-7,-,TRBV14
CASSQTEWGTEAFF,TGTGCCAGCAGCCAGACAGAATGGGGAACTGAAGCTTTCTTT,14,TRBJ1-1,-,TRBV7-9
CASSIQGAGYTF,TGTGCCAGTAGTATACAGGGGGCTGGCTACACCTTC,12,TRBJ1-2,TRBD1,TRBV19
CASSISGTGALYEQYF,TGTGCCAGTAGTATTAGCGGGACAGGGGCTCTCTACGAGCAGTACTTC,16,TRBJ2-7,TRBD1,TRBV19
CASSYLTATNTGELFF,TGTGCCAGCAGTTACTTGACCGCGACCAACACCGGGGAGCTGTTTTTT,16,TRBJ2-2,-,TRBV6-5
CASSREYPTDEQYF,TGTGCCAGCAGCCGCGAATACCCTACGGACGAGCAGTACTTC,14,TRBJ2-7,-,TRBV7-2
CASSSRSSEQFF,TGTGCCAGCAGCTCCCGTTCGAGTGAGCAGTTCTTC,12,TRBJ2-1,-,TRBV7-9
CASSAGTSAQETQYF,TGCGCCAGCAGCGCCGGGACTAGCGCCCAAGAGACCCAGTACTTC,15,TRBJ2-5,TRBD2,TRBV4-3
CASSHRWSGTGTNEQYF,TGCGCCAGCAGCCACAGGTGGTCCGGGACAGGGACCAACGAGCAGTACTTC,17,TRBJ2-7,TRBD1,TRBV4-1